The sequence of this T cell receptor beta chain was determined in a study of neurological immune-mediated disorders. From the 5' RACE reads, TCRdb called clonotypes with MiXCR, one entry per CDR3 protein. The sample holds tens of thousands of distinct CDR3 sequences, approximately 13% seen once. This clonotype is termed medium-sized. The time point was: technical triplicate 1. Each sorted-subset library came from 1 million CD4+ or CD8+ T cells. The CDR3 spans 13 residues. The junction had 0 bases not matched to a gene; V was cut back by 1 base and J by 11 bases. Germline CDR1 is SGHTA and CDR2 is FQGNSA.

The J gene is TRBJ2-5, the V gene TRBV7-2; TRBD2 matches at 14 bases. Sequencing was performed on CD4+ T cells from blood. This receptor was taken from a female donor with HTLV-1-associated myelopathy (HAM/TSP). The chain's CDR3 is CASSLGLAGGQYF. CDR3 coding DNA: TGTGCCAGCAGCTTAGGACTAGCGGGGGGGCAGTACTTC.